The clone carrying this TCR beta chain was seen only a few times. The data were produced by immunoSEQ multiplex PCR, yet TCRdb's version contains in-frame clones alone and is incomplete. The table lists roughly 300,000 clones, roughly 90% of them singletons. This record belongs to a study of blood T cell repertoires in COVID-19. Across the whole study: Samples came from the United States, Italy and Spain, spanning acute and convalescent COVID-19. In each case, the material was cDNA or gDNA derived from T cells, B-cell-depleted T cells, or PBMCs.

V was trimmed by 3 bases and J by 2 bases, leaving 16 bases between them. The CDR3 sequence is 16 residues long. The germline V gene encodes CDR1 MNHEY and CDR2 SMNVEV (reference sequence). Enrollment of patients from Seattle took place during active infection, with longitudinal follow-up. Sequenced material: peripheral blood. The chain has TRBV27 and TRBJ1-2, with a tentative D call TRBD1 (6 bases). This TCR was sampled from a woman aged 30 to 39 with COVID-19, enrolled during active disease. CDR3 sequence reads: CASSFSDRMKNYGYTF. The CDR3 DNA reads TGTGCCAGCAGTTTTTCTGACAGGATGAAAAACTATGGCTACACCTTC.